The rows below give T cell receptor beta chains drawn from one sample of a study of CD8+ T cells in alopecia areata. Profiling relied on immunoSEQ multiplex PCR, and the TCRdb table lists in-frame clones only, not all of them. This sample has 220,000 or so clones, with 50% to 65% found just once. The specimen comprised CD4+ T cells sorted from blood, sampled at week 0. The source is a human donor with alopecia areata. Each CDR3 is given with its conserved first and last residue. D genes are given only for firm matches. Size is omitted from some rows. Given values are once, few, many or a class for expanded clones.

D gene	V gene	clone size	J gene	CDR3 DNA	CDR3 protein
TRBD2	TRBV6-1	-	TRBJ2-3	TGTGCCAGCAGCCTTACTAGCGGGAGCTCAGATACGCAGTATTTT	CASSLTSGSSDTQYF
-	TRBV14	few	TRBJ1-1	TGTGCCAGCAGCTCAGAGTTGAACACTGAAGCTTTCTTT	CASSSELNTEAFF
TRBD1	TRBV7-2	once	TRBJ1-2	TGTGCCAGCAGCTCGACAGGGGGCTCCTATGGCTACACCTTC	CASSSTGGSYGYTF
-	TRBV29-1	-	TRBJ2-7	TGCAGCGTTGGCTTGCAGGGCGAGCAGTACTTC	CSVGLQGEQYF
TRBD1	TRBV7-2	few	TRBJ1-2	TGTGCCAGCAGCTTAGTGGACAGGGTTTACACCTTC	CASSLVDRVYTF
-	TRBV4-1	once	TRBJ2-7	TGCGCCAGCAGTCAGGGTCCCGGGACCGCCAGCTACGAGCAGTACTTC	CASSQGPGTASYEQYF
TRBD1	TRBV18	-	TRBJ2-7	TGTGCCAGCTCAAAAACAGGGGGAAACTACGAGCAGTACTTC	CASSKTGGNYEQYF
TRBD1	TRBV5-1	once	TRBJ2-1	TGCGCCAGCAGCTTGGGGACAGGGGGTGAGCAGTTCTTC	CASSLGTGGEQFF
TRBD2	TRBV11-2	-	TRBJ2-2	TGTGCCAGCAGCCAGACTTTGGCGGGGGCGAACACCGGGGAGCTGTTTTTT	CASSQTLAGANTGELFF
-	TRBV15	-	TRBJ2-3	TGTGCCACCAGCAGCTATGAAGATACGCAGTATTTT	CATSSYEDTQYF
TRBD1	TRBV29-1	-	TRBJ1-6	TGCAGCGTTCGGGAGAACCGGGACAGCCGTTCACCCCTCCACTTT	CSVRENRDSRSPLHF
-	TRBV5-5	-	TRBJ2-6	TGTGCCAGCAGCTTCTCGTTCTCTGGGGCCAACGTCCTGACTTTC	CASSFSFSGANVLTF
-	TRBV14	-	TRBJ1-2	TGTGCCAGCAGCTTCTACACAGAAGTAGGCGGCTACACCTTC	CASSFYTEVGGYTF
-	TRBV15	once	TRBJ2-3	TGTGCCACCAGCTACGGGCCGGGTCGGGAAGATACGCAGTATTTT	CATSYGPGREDTQYF
-	TRBV7-2	-	TRBJ2-7	TGTGCCAGCAGCCCACAACCCTCTAATGTCGGATACGAGCAGTACTTC	CASSPQPSNVGYEQYF